These T cell receptor beta chains were read from a single sample in a study of blood T cell repertoires in COVID-19. Measured with immunoSEQ multiplex PCR; TCRdb has only the in-frame clones, and not every one. The sample contains about 82,000 clones, around four fifths of which appear only once. The sequenced material came from peripheral blood. These receptor sequences come from a man at least 80 years old with active or convalescent COVID-19. Each CDR3 is given with its conserved first and last residue. The D gene is left open where the match is weak. Expanded clones get a size class; other rows say once, few or many, or leave the size out.

TGCGCCAGCAGTGAGTCGACAGGGCCCTATGGCTACACCTTC,CASSESTGPYGYTF,TRBD1,TRBJ1-2,TRBV10-1,-
TGTGCCAGCAAGGAGGTGCCCGGGACAGGGTTGTTTAGTAGCAATCAGCCCCAGCATTTT,CASKEVPGTGLFSSNQPQHF,TRBD1,TRBJ1-5,TRBV6-4,-
TGTGCCAGCAGTTTAGCCAGGGGCGAATATGGCTACACCTTC,CASSLARGEYGYTF,-,TRBJ1-2,TRBV27,-
TGCGCCAGCAGCGAAGTACAGGGATCCACTGAAGCTTTCTTT,CASSEVQGSTEAFF,-,TRBJ1-1,TRBV5-1,-
TGTGCCAGCAGTGGATCAGGGGTATCCTACAATGAGCAGTTCTTC,CASSGSGVSYNEQFF,-,TRBJ2-1,TRBV6-1,-
TGCGCCAGCAGCTTGGCCTTACCCTCAGGCAATGAGCAGTTCTTC,CASSLALPSGNEQFF,-,TRBJ2-1,TRBV5-1,-
TGTGCCATCAGACCCGGGACTACCAGTCAAGAGACCCAGTACTTC,CAIRPGTTSQETQYF,TRBD2,TRBJ2-5,TRBV10-3,-
TGTGCCAGCAGTTACGGGGGGAAGGGGAATGGGTATGGCTACACCTTC,CASSYGGKGNGYGYTF,-,TRBJ1-2,TRBV6-5,-
TGTGCCAGCAGGGTGACAGTCGAAGAGACCCAGTACTTC,CASRVTVEETQYF,-,TRBJ2-5,TRBV3-1/TRBV3-2,-
TGTGCCAGCAGCGTTCTCAGCGGGGGGAACCAAGAGACCCAGTACTTC,CASSVLSGGNQETQYF,TRBD2,TRBJ2-5,TRBV9,-
TGTGCCAGTACCCCGGGACAGGGAGGTGAAAAACTGTTTTTT,CASTPGQGGEKLFF,TRBD1,TRBJ1-4,TRBV19,-
TGTGCCAGCAGTTACTCAAGGACAGGGGGCCCTTTGATGAACACTGAAGCTTTCTTT,CASSYSRTGGPLMNTEAFF,TRBD1,TRBJ1-1,TRBV6-2/TRBV6-3,-
TGTGCCAGCAGCCAAGATCTAAATCAGCCCCAGCATTTT,CASSQDLNQPQHF,-,TRBJ1-5,TRBV3-1/TRBV3-2,-
TGTGCCAGCAGCCCCGGGACAGGAGGCGAAGCTTTCTTT,CASSPGTGGEAFF,TRBD1,TRBJ1-1,TRBV11-1,once
TGTGCCAGCAGCTTTGGGGGCGGTGAGGAAAAACTGTTTTTT,CASSFGGGEEKLFF,-,TRBJ1-4,TRBV5-5,-
TGTGCCAGCACTACTAGCGGGGGATACGATACGCAGTATTTT,CASTTSGGYDTQYF,TRBD2,TRBJ2-3,TRBV6-5,-
TGCGCCAGCAGCTTAGGACAGGGGGCGCTGGTAACTGAAGCTTTCTTT,CASSLGQGALVTEAFF,TRBD1,TRBJ1-1,TRBV5-1,-
TGTGCCAGCAGCTCGGCGAGAGGACATAATAATTCACCCCTCCACTTT,CASSSARGHNNSPLHF,-,TRBJ1-6,TRBV5-4,-
TGTGCCAGCAGCTTAGACCAGGGGGATACGCAGTATTTT,CASSLDQGDTQYF,-,TRBJ2-3,TRBV7-2,-
TGTGCCAGCAGTTTTCAGGGGGGTTACAATGAGCAGTTCTTC,CASSFQGGYNEQFF,-,TRBJ2-1,TRBV27,-
TGTGCCAGCAGCTTAGCGGGGGGGGCCTATGAGCAGTTCTTC,CASSLAGGAYEQFF,TRBD2,TRBJ2-1,TRBV11-2,-
TGCGCCAGCAGCTCCTCTGGGGGCTACACCGGGGAGCTGTTTTTT,CASSSSGGYTGELFF,-,TRBJ2-2,TRBV5-1,-
TGTGCCAGCAGCCAAATCTCTTTCAGCGGGAGCGGGGCGGAGACCCAGTACTTC,CASSQISFSGSGAETQYF,TRBD2,TRBJ2-5,TRBV3-1/TRBV3-2,few
TGTGCCTGGAGCACAGCCTGGTTCTCTGGGGCCAACGTCCTGACTTTC,CAWSTAWFSGANVLTF,-,TRBJ2-6,TRBV30,-
TGTGCCAGCAGCTCCTGGGGCGAAGCTTTCTTT,CASSSWGEAFF,-,TRBJ1-1,TRBV11-2,few
TGCGCCAGCAGCTTGGCCTACCGTTCGGGAGGCGGCTACACCTTC,CASSLAYRSGGGYTF,-,TRBJ1-2,TRBV5-1,-
TGCGCCAGCAGCTCAAGCGGGAGCTCCTACAATGAGCAGTTCTTC,CASSSSGSSYNEQFF,TRBD2,TRBJ2-1,TRBV5-1,-
TGTGCCAGCAGCCCCTCAAACCAGGGGAATTCACCCCTCCACTTT,CASSPSNQGNSPLHF,-,TRBJ1-6,TRBV6-6,-
TGTGCCAGCAGTTCCGGGACAGCTAATGAAAAACTGTTTTTT,CASSSGTANEKLFF,TRBD1,TRBJ1-4,TRBV5-4,-
TGTGCCAGCAGTGAAGAGGGAGAACCCGGGGAGCTGTTTTTT,CASSEEGEPGELFF,-,TRBJ2-2,TRBV25-1,-
TGTGCCACCAGTGACTACGGGGATTACAATGAGCAGTTCTTC,CATSDYGDYNEQFF,-,TRBJ2-1,TRBV24-1,-
TGTGCCTGGAGCCCCGCCCCAGCAGGGGACCTTAACACGAACACTGAAGCTTTCTTT,CAWSPAPAGDLNTNTEAFF,-,TRBJ1-1,TRBV30,-
TGTGCCAGCAGTGAGGCCTTTGCCGGGGAGCTGTTTTTT,CASSEAFAGELFF,-,TRBJ2-2,TRBV2,-
TGTGCCAGCAGTAAGGACAGGGGATACAATGAGCAGTTCTTC,CASSKDRGYNEQFF,TRBD1,TRBJ2-1,TRBV6-5,few
TGCAGTGCTAGGCAGGGGGAAAAACTGTTTTTT,CSARQGEKLFF,-,TRBJ1-4,TRBV20-1,-
TGTGCCAGCAGCTCTACACGGGTTTCTGGAAACACCATATATTTT,CASSSTRVSGNTIYF,-,TRBJ1-3,TRBV11-2,-
TGTGCCAGCAGCCCAGGGACAGGGAAAGCTGAAGCTTTCTTT,CASSPGTGKAEAFF,TRBD1,TRBJ1-1,TRBV3-1/TRBV3-2,-
TGTGCCAGCAGCTTAGCAGGGGAGTTAACTGAAGCTTTCTTT,CASSLAGELTEAFF,-,TRBJ1-1,TRBV13,few
TGTGCCAGCAGCCCCGGGAGCTCTGGAAACACCATATATTTT,CASSPGSSGNTIYF,-,TRBJ1-3,TRBV7-3,once
TGTGCCAGCAGTGGCCGGACAGGCTCCTATAATTCACCCCTCCACTTT,CASSGRTGSYNSPLHF,TRBD1,TRBJ1-6,TRBV6-1,-
TGTGCCAGCAGCGGGAGTCACTATGGCTACACCTTC,CASSGSHYGYTF,-,TRBJ1-2,TRBV28,-
TGTGCCAGCAGCCAAACTAGCGGCCCCGTCCGGGAGACCCAGTACTTC,CASSQTSGPVRETQYF,TRBD2,TRBJ2-5,TRBV5-6,once
TGTGCCAGCTCACCAGGGCAGGGATTTGGGGCCAACGTCCTGACTTTC,CASSPGQGFGANVLTF,-,TRBJ2-6,TRBV18,-
TGCAGCGTCCAGGGCAGCAATAGCAATCAGCCCCAGCATTTT,CSVQGSNSNQPQHF,-,TRBJ1-5,TRBV29-1,-
TGTGCCAGCAGTTACGGACAGGGTGGTGGCTACACCTTC,CASSYGQGGGYTF,TRBD1,TRBJ1-2,TRBV6-6,once
TGTGCCTGGATACAGGCCTACTTC,CAWIQAYF,-,TRBJ1-2,TRBV30,once
TGTGCCAGCAGCAGAGGGGGACAGGGGGCTGATCTGACGCAGTATTTT,CASSRGGQGADLTQYF,TRBD1,TRBJ2-3,TRBV5-4,-
TGTGCCAGCAGTGAATATGAGGGGGCCACCATATATTTT,CASSEYEGATIYF,TRBD1,TRBJ1-3,TRBV2,-
TGTGCCAGTAGTTCTCGTTCCTACAATGAGCAGTTCTTC,CASSSRSYNEQFF,-,TRBJ2-1,TRBV19,-
TGCGCCAGCGCCAAACAGGAATCCTACAATGAGCAGTTCTTC,CASAKQESYNEQFF,-,TRBJ2-1,TRBV5-1,-
TGTGCCAGTAGTATGTCCGGCGGGGTTTCCGGGGAGCTGTTTTTT,CASSMSGGVSGELFF,-,TRBJ2-2,TRBV19,few
TGTGCCAGCAGTTTAAGGGGGCGAACTGAAGCTTTCTTT,CASSLRGRTEAFF,TRBD1,TRBJ1-1,TRBV27,-
TGCGCCAGCAGCCCGGGAGATGGACCTCAACCCTCCTATGGCTACACCTTC,CASSPGDGPQPSYGYTF,-,TRBJ1-2,TRBV5-1,-
TGTGCCAGTAGTATTTTGAGTGGAGCGGGAGGCACTGACAATGAGCAGTTCTTC,CASSILSGAGGTDNEQFF,TRBD2,TRBJ2-1,TRBV19,-
TGCGCCAGCAGTGCCCGGACAGCCCCAAACACCGGGGAGCTGTTTTTT,CASSARTAPNTGELFF,-,TRBJ2-2,TRBV5-1,-
TGTGCCAGCAGCTCCGACAGGGGAAGTGAAAAACTGTTTTTT,CASSSDRGSEKLFF,TRBD1,TRBJ1-4,TRBV7-2,-